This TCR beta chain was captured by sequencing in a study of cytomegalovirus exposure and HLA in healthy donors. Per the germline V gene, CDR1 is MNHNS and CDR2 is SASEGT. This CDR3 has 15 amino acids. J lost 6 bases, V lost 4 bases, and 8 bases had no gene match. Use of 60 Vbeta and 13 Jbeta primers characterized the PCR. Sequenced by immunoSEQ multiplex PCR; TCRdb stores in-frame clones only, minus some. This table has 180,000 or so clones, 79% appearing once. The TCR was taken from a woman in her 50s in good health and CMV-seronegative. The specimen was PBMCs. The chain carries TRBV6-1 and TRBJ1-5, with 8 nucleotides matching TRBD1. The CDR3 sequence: CASSGVETGVQPQHF. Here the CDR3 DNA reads TGTGCCAGCAGTGGAGTCGAGACAGGGGTTCAGCCCCAGCATTTT.